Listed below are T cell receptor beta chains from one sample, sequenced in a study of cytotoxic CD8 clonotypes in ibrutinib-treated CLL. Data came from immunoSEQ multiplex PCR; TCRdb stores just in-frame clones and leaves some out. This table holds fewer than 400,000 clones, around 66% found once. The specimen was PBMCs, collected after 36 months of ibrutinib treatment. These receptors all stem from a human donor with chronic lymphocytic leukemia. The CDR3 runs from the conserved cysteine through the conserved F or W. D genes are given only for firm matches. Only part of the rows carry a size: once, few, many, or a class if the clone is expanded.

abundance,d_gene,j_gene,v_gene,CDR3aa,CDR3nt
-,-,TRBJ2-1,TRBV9,CASSPWGLGTGEQFF,TGTGCCAGCAGCCCCTGGGGGCTAGGCACCGGTGAGCAGTTCTTC
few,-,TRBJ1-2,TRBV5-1,CASSLGSDGYTF,TGCGCCAGCAGCTTGGGCTCTGATGGCTACACCTTC
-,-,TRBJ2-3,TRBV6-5,CASSYHNTQYF,TGTGCCAGCAGTTACCATAATACGCAGTATTTT
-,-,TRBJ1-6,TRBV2,CASSEDSGGGNSPLHF,TGTGCCAGCAGTGAAGATTCCGGGGGAGGTAATTCACCCCTCCACTTT
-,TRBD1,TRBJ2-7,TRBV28,CASTAPGDRFSYEQYF,TGTGCCAGCACCGCCCCCGGGGACAGGTTTTCCTACGAGCAGTACTTC
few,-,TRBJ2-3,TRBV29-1,CSSRGQGKTDTQYF,TGCAGCTCGAGAGGGCAGGGGAAGACAGATACGCAGTATTTT
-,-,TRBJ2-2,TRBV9,CASSVMAGITTGELFF,TGTGCCAGCAGCGTAATGGCGGGGATTACCACCGGGGAGCTGTTTTTT
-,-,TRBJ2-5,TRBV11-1,CASSIRQVVQTQYF,TGTGCCAGCAGCATCCGACAGGTGGTGCAGACCCAGTACTTC
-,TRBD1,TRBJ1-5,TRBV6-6,CASSFGQGPQPQHF,TGTGCCAGCAGTTTCGGACAGGGACCGCAGCCCCAGCATTTT
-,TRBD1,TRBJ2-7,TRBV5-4,CASRPGTANTYEQYF,TGTGCCAGCAGGCCCGGGACAGCGAACACCTACGAGCAGTACTTC
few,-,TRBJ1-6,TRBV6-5,CASMGYSYNSPLHF,TGTGCCAGCATGGGCTACTCCTATAATTCACCCCTCCACTTT
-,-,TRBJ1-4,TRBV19,CASSIHRKTDGAPDTNEKLFF,TGTGCCAGTAGTATACATAGAAAGACGGATGGAGCGCCCGACACTAATGAAAAACTGTTTTTT
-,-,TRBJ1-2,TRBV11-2,CASSPGGLGYTF,TGTGCCAGCAGCCCCGGGGGGCTTGGCTACACCTTC
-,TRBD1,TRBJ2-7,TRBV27,CASSFTGAQTYEQYF,TGTGCCAGCAGTTTCACAGGGGCCCAGACCTACGAGCAGTACTTC
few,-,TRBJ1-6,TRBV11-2,CASSLTGGTYNSPLHF,TGTGCCAGCAGCTTGACGGGGGGCACCTATAATTCACCCCTCCACTTT
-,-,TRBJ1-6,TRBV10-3,CAITEAPGLTSPLHF,TGTGCCATCACGGAGGCTCCAGGGTTGACTTCACCCCTCCACTTT
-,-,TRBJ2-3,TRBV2,CASKIGGTDTQYF,TGTGCCAGCAAAATCGGGGGAACCGATACGCAGTATTTT
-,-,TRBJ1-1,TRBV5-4,CASSLGGKSRTEAFF,TGTGCCAGCAGCTTGGGGGGGAAGTCTAGGACTGAAGCTTTCTTT
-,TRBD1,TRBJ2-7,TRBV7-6,CASSFRTGNYEQYF,TGTGCCAGCAGCTTTCGGACAGGGAACTACGAGCAGTACTTC
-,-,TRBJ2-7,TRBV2,CASKWSGPEQYF,TGTGCCAGCAAGTGGAGCGGACCCGAGCAGTACTTC
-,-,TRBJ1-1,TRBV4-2,CASSRGGDTEAFF,TGTGCCAGCAGCCGCGGTGGGGACACTGAAGCTTTCTTT
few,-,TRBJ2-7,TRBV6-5,CASSPTRPYEQYF,TGTGCCAGCAGTCCAACTAGACCCTACGAGCAGTACTTC
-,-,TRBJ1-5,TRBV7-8,CASSFETGLIHDQPQHF,TGTGCCAGCAGCTTCGAGACAGGCCTAATTCATGATCAGCCCCAGCATTTT
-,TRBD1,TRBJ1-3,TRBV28,CASCGRTGPFISGNTIYF,TGTGCCAGCTGTGGACGGACAGGGCCATTTATCTCTGGAAACACCATATATTTT
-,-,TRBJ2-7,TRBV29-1,CSVEWAGGLYEQYF,TGCAGCGTTGAATGGGCAGGGGGACTCTACGAGCAGTACTTC
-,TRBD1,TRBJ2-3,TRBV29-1,CSMDRGTDTQYF,TGCAGCATGGACAGGGGGACAGATACGCAGTATTTT
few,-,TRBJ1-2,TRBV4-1,CASSQDEDSVHGYTF,TGCGCCAGCAGCCAAGACGAGGATTCCGTCCATGGCTACACCTTC
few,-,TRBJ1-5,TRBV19,CASSTQTVGPQHF,TGTGCCAGTAGTACCCAGACAGTCGGGCCCCAGCATTTT
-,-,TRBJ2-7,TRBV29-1,CSVDSAGAYEQYF,TGCAGCGTTGATTCGGCAGGGGCCTACGAGCAGTACTTC
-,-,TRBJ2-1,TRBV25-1,CASSDQAPLFYNEQFF,TGTGCCAGCAGTGATCAAGCTCCACTATTCTACAATGAGCAGTTCTTC
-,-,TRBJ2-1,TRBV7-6,CASSLAIGLDEQFF,TGTGCCAGCAGCTTAGCGATCGGGTTGGATGAGCAGTTCTTC
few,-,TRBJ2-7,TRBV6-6,CASSLPGSYEQYF,TGTGCCAGCAGTTTACCAGGCTCCTACGAGCAGTACTTC
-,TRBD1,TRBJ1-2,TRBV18,CASSSRGPGYYGYTF,TGTGCCAGCTCATCCAGGGGGCCGGGTTACTATGGCTACACCTTC
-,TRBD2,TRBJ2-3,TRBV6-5,CASRRLAGAADTQYF,TGTGCCAGCAGGCGGCTAGCGGGGGCGGCAGATACGCAGTATTTT
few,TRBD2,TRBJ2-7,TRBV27,CASSHRGGRVGEQYF,TGTGCCAGCAGTCACCGGGGCGGGAGAGTCGGCGAGCAGTACTTC
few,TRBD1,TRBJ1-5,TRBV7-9,CASSLTGALNQPQHF,TGTGCCAGCAGCTTGACAGGGGCACTCAATCAGCCCCAGCATTTT
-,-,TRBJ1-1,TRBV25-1,CASSGRANTEAFF,TGTGCCAGCAGTGGGCGGGCGAACACTGAAGCTTTCTTT
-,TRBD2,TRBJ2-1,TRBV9,CASSVWSREKDVEQFF,TGTGCCAGCAGCGTTTGGTCGCGGGAGAAAGACGTTGAGCAGTTCTTC
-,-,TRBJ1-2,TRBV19,CASSIIAGDHYGYTF,TGTGCCAGTAGTATAATTGCAGGGGACCACTATGGCTACACCTTC
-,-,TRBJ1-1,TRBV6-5,CASRGSGARVAFF,TGTGCCAGCAGGGGGTCAGGGGCAAGGGTAGCTTTCTTT
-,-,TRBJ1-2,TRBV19,CASSILRERGYTF,TGTGCCAGTAGTATCTTAAGGGAGAGGGGCTACACCTTC
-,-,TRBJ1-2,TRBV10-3,CATEATNLGYTF,TGTGCCACCGAGGCGACCAACCTTGGCTACACCTTC
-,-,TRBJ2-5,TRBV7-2,CASSYERWSETQYF,TGTGCCAGCAGTTATGAAAGGTGGTCGGAGACCCAGTACTTC
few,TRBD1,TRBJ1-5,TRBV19,CATTSQGIGNQPQHF,TGTGCCACAACTTCACAGGGGATAGGCAATCAGCCCCAGCATTTT
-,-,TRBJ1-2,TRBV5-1,CASSRPDPGNYGYTF,TGCGCCAGCAGCAGACCGGACCCAGGCAACTATGGCTACACCTTC
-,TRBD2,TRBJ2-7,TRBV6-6,CASSYADPSGGEQYF,TGTGCCAGCAGTTACGCGGATCCGTCGGGGGGCGAGCAGTACTTC
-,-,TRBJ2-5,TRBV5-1,CASSLYPTELKETQYF,TGCGCCAGCAGCTTATATCCCACGGAACTTAAAGAGACCCAGTACTTC
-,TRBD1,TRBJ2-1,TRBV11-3,CASSSRQGSYNEQFF,TGTGCCAGCAGCTCGCGACAGGGATCCTACAATGAGCAGTTCTTC
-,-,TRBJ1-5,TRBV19,CASSIVTGYGNQPQHF,TGTGCCAGTAGTATAGTCACAGGGTATGGGAATCAGCCCCAGCATTTT
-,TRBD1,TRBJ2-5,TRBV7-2,CASSLGQGETQYF,TGTGCCAGCAGCTTAGGACAGGGAGAGACCCAGTACTTC
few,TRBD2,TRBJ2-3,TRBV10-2,CASRTSGLVDTQYF,TGCGCCAGCAGGACTAGCGGGCTGGTAGATACGCAGTATTTT
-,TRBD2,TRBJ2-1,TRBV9,CASSSRTRNEQFF,TGTGCCAGCAGCTCCCGGACTAGGAATGAGCAGTTCTTC
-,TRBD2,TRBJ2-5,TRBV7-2,CASSLVGTRVGETQYF,TGTGCCAGCAGCTTAGTGGGGACTAGGGTGGGGGAGACCCAGTACTTC
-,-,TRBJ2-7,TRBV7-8,CASSAAGGGYEQYF,TGTGCCAGCAGCGCCGCCGGGGGTGGCTACGAGCAGTACTTC
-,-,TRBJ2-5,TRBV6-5,CASSRLTNQETQYF,TGTGCCAGCAGCCGATTGACTAATCAAGAGACCCAGTACTTC
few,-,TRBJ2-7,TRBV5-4,CASSLDYRDEQYF,TGTGCCAGCAGCTTGGACTATCGGGACGAGCAGTACTTC
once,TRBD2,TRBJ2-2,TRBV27,CASSSVNLAGVAGELFF,TGTGCCAGCAGTTCCGTCAACCTAGCGGGAGTAGCCGGGGAGCTGTTTTTT